Listed here are 10 T cell receptor beta chains from one sample, sequenced in a study of T cell changes during pregnancy in multiple sclerosis. The method was immunoSEQ multiplex PCR; TCRdb's version includes in-frame clones alone and lacks a portion of them. The data hold more than 65,000 clones, with around nine tenths observed a single time. Sample: CD4+ T cells from peripheral blood mononuclear cells, taken before pregnancy. These receptors all stem from a female donor with multiple sclerosis, enrolled in a pregnancy study.

The V and J genes are TRBV25-1 and TRBJ2-7; the match to TRBD1 covers 7 bases. V shed 8 bases and J 3 bases; nucleotides not matched to a gene: 4. CDR3 length: 12 residues. Germline V lookup: CDR1 MGHDK, CDR2 SYGVNS. The CDR3 reads CASRRDSYEQYF. The CDR3 region has the DNA TGTGCCAGCCGCCGGGACAGCTACGAGCAGTACTTC.

The chain employs TRBV10-3 and TRBJ2-5, with TRBD2 matching over 14 bases. Unmatched junction bases numbered 1, after V lost 6 bases and J lost 1 base. Looked up from germline, CDR1 is ENHRY and CDR2 is SYGVKD. The CDR3 sequence is 15 residues long. The CDR3 sequence is CAIRGTSGGQETQYF. The CDR3 DNA follows: TGTGCCATCAGAGGGACTAGCGGGGGCCAAGAGACCCAGTACTTC.

In DNA, the CDR3 is TGTGCCATCGGGACTAGCGGGGCCTACGAGCAGTACTTC. Translating it yields CAIGTSGAYEQYF. The rearrangement joins TRBV10-3 to TRBJ2-7; 13 bases match TRBD2. The length of the CDR3 is 13 residues. Germline V CDR1 and CDR2: ENHRY, SYGVKD. The J segment lost 2 bases and the V segment lost 8 bases, leaving 0 bases of the junction unmatched.

This chain links TRBV19 with TRBJ2-3; 9 bases are a match to TRBD2. The ends lost 5 bases at V and 2 bases at J; junction bases unmatched: 2. This CDR3 spans 14 amino acids. Germline V lookup: CDR1 LNHDA, CDR2 SQIVND (reference sequence). Here the CDR3 DNA reads TGTGCCAGTAGTTCGGGACTAGCCACAGATACGCAGTATTTT. This encodes CASSSGLATDTQYF.

The chain has TRBV5-1 and TRBJ2-1; D gene unclear. V lost 1 base to trimming and J lost 5 bases, with 10 bases between them. The CDR3 is 14 amino acids. CDR1 and CDR2 from the germline V gene are SGHRS and YFSETQ. CDR3: CASSLYGLDNEQFF. CDR3 nucleotides: TGCGCCAGCAGCTTGTACGGGTTGGACAATGAGCAGTTCTTC.

This sequence joins TRBV28 and TRBJ1-5, with a tentative D call TRBD1 (6 bases). Germline CDR1 is MDHEN and CDR2 is SYDVKM. The CDR3 totals 15 residues. V lost 6 bases and J 7 bases, leaving 19 bases between the germline ends. CDR3 DNA: TGTGCCAGCAGCCCTCTTGGGGGGGCAGGCCAGCCCCAGCATTTT. Protein product: CASSPLGGAGQPQHF.

The chain couples TRBV29-1 to TRBJ2-1; D call uncertain. V lost 2 bases and J lost 8, with 7 bases in between. CDR1 is SQVTM and CDR2 is ANQGSEA in the germline V gene. The CDR3 extends over 11 amino acids. The CDR3 here is CSVERVHEQFF. As DNA, the CDR3 is TGCAGCGTTGAAAGAGTCCATGAGCAGTTCTTC.

The chain couples TRBV6-5 to TRBJ1-1, with D hard to call. V lost 6 bases to trimming and J lost 4 bases, with 15 bases between them. The germline V gene has CDR1 MNHEY and CDR2 SVGAGI. The length of the CDR3 is 14 residues. Here the CDR3 reads CASSNGEGSTEAFF. CDR3 nucleotide sequence: TGTGCCAGCAGCAACGGAGAGGGATCCACTGAAGCTTTCTTT.

The gene calls are TRBV30 and TRBJ2-1, with D possibly TRBD1 on 5 matching bases. Looked up from germline, CDR1 is GTSNPN and CDR2 is SVGIG (reference sequence). CDR3 length: 13 amino acids. V gave up 3 bases and J gave up 12 bases, with 18 bases separating them. CDR3 region: CAWSHSHRDRQFF. CDR3 bases: TGTGCCTGGAGCCACTCCCATCGTGACAGGCAGTTCTTC.

V usage is TRBV4-2 and J usage is TRBJ1-1; 9 bases agree with TRBD1. The CDR3 runs 15 residues. Germline trimming cut 4 bases from V and 1 base from J; bases unmatched to any gene: 4. Germline-derived CDR1 and CDR2 are LGHNA and YNFKEQ. In nucleotides, the CDR3 is TGTGCCAGCAGCCCATGGGGACAGGGGAACACTGAAGCTTTCTTT. It is translated as CASSPWGQGNTEAFF.